Below are 18 T cell receptor beta chains sequenced from a single sample in a study of graft-versus-host responses after intestinal transplantation. No antigens are known for them. The protocol was immunoSEQ multiplex PCR, while the TCRdb copy is restricted to in-frame clones and leaves out a portion. The sample shows over 100,000 clones, about 92% of them seen only once. The sample in question was unstimulated CD4+ T cells sorted from spleen or lymph node cells, obtained before transplant. These receptor sequences come from a human donor who was the organ donor for an intestinal transplant.

The rearrangement uses TRBV4-2 and TRBJ2-2, with D maybe TRBD2 (5 bases). This CDR3 comprises 15 residues. The germline V gene encodes CDR1 LGHNA and CDR2 YNFKEQ. V lost 1 base, J lost 8 bases, and 14 bases lay in between. The CDR3: CASSQASLGLGELFF. For the CDR3, the DNA is TGTGCCAGCAGCCAAGCTTCACTAGGGTTAGGGGAGCTGTTTTTT.

The table lists this clone with a count of one. This chain joins TRBV7-2 and TRBJ2-1; TRBD2 might be the D (5 bases). Trimming left V 5 bases short and J 10 bases short, with 21 bases between. CDR1 is SGHTA and CDR2 is FQGNSA in the germline V gene. The length of the CDR3 is 15 residues. The chain's CDR3 is CASSASSGEQHEQFF. DNA of the CDR3: TGTGCCAGCAGCGCAAGCTCCGGGGAGCAGCACGAGCAGTTCTTC.

The V and J genes are TRBV6-1 and TRBJ2-7, with 11 nucleotides matching TRBD1. The CDR3 contains 15 residues. Per germline, CDR1 MNHNS and CDR2 SASEGT. The V and J ends lost 1 base and 2 bases, in that order; junction bases with no gene match: 1. The CDR3 loop is CASSEGGQGAYEQYF. Written as DNA, the CDR3 is TGTGCCAGCAGTGAAGGGGGACAGGGGGCCTACGAGCAGTACTTC.

This clone came up once. The rearrangement uses TRBV7-3 and TRBJ2-3; TRBD2 agrees at 14 bases. Unmatched junction bases numbered 2, after V lost 4 bases and J lost 5 bases. Germline values: CDR1 SGHTA, CDR2 FQGTGA. CDR3 length: 15 residues. The CDR3 reads CASSSGLAGVDTQYF. In DNA form, the CDR3 reads TGTGCCAGCAGCTCGGGACTAGCGGGAGTAGATACGCAGTATTTT. The full variable domain, rest sourced from reference TRBV7-3 and TRBJ2-3, is GAGVSQTPSNKVTEKGKYVELRCDPISGHTALYWYRQSLGQGPEFLIYFQGTGAADDSGLPNDRFFAVRPEGSVSTLKIQRTERGDSAVYLCASSSGLAGVDTQYFGPGTRLTVL.

This sequence joins TRBV5-6 and TRBJ2-7; D call uncertain. Trimming cost V 2 bases and J 6 bases, with 9 bases left between them. The CDR3 spans 12 residues. Germline V lookup: CDR1 SGHDT, CDR2 YYEEEE. The CDR3 region has the DNA TGTGCCAGCAGCTTTCGGGCACGCGAGCAGTACTTC. As protein: CASSFRAREQYF.

This chain links TRBV6-5 with TRBJ2-7; TRBD2 aligns across 12 bases. V was pared by 5 bases and J by 2 bases, with 4 bases of the junction left unmatched. Per germline, CDR1 MNHEY and CDR2 SVGAGI. The CDR3 totals 15 residues. The CDR3 DNA is TGTGCCAGCAGTCAAACTAGCGGGAGGACCTACGAGCAGTACTTC. Its translation is CASSQTSGRTYEQYF.

V is TRBV18 and J is TRBJ2-7; D tentatively reads TRBD1 or TRBD2 (5 bases each). Germline V lookup: CDR1 KGHSH, CDR2 LQKENI. With 2 bases removed from V and 2 bases from J, the gap between germline ends came to 13 bases. The CDR3 is 15 residues long. CDR3 amino acids: CASSPYYEGTYEQYF. In DNA, the CDR3 is TGTGCCAGCTCACCATATTATGAGGGGACCTACGAGCAGTACTTC.

The genes are TRBV11-2 and TRBJ2-3, with D perhaps given as TRBD1 or TRBD2 (6 bases each). The length of the CDR3 is 15 residues. Germline V gives CDR1 SGHAT, CDR2 FQNNGV. V was shortened by 5 bases and J by 4 bases, with 16 bases between the two germline ends. CDR3 region: CASSGGGTVADTQYF. Written as DNA, the CDR3 is TGTGCCAGCAGCGGGGGCGGGACGGTCGCAGATACGCAGTATTTT.

This chain links TRBV30 with TRBJ1-1, with no clear D. Germline CDR1 GTSNPN, CDR2 SVGIG (reference sequence). CDR3 length equals 13 residues. Trimming cost V 0 bases and J 1 base, with 6 bases left between them. The CDR3: CAWSVAQNTEAFF. CDR3 DNA: TGTGCCTGGAGTGTGGCCCAGAACACTGAAGCTTTCTTT.

The chain carries TRBV9 and TRBJ2-7; 8 bases line up with TRBD2. Trimming removed 0 bases from V and 3 bases from J; junction bases left unmatched: 2. The germline V gene encodes CDR1 SGDLS and CDR2 YYNGEE. The CDR3 contains 14 residues. This CDR3 reads CASSVGLAGYEQYF. As DNA, the CDR3 is TGTGCCAGCAGCGTAGGGCTAGCGGGCTACGAGCAGTACTTC.

The chain joins TRBV4-3 to TRBJ2-3; D gene ambiguous. Trimming stripped 4 bases from V and 4 bases from J, with 12 bases between. The CDR3 loop spans 14 amino acids. From germline, CDR1 is LGHNA and CDR2 YSLEER. The CDR3 bases are TGCGCCAGCAGCCTAAGGACGGGCCCAGATACGCAGTATTTT. Translating gives CASSLRTGPDTQYF.

The rearrangement joins TRBV4-2 to TRBJ2-5; TRBD2 aligns across 14 bases. Germline V CDR1 and CDR2: LGHNA, YNFKEQ. J was trimmed by 5 bases and V by 4 bases; bases with no gene match: 9. The CDR3 is 17 residues long. Here the CDR3 DNA reads TGTGCCAGCAGCCCGAGCCGACTAGCGGGAGGGGGGGAGACCCAGTACTTC. Protein sequence: CASSPSRLAGGGETQYF.

This chain connects TRBV19 to TRBJ2-7, with 9 bases matching TRBD1. This CDR3 contains 14 residues. Germline CDR1 and CDR2: LNHDA and SQIVND (reference sequence). V lost 10 bases, J lost 3 bases, and 10 bases stayed unmatched. The CDR3 bases are TGTGCCACCAGACCGGGACAGGGCTTCTACGAGCAGTACTTC. Its translation: CATRPGQGFYEQYF. The complete variable domain, with remaining parts taken from reference TRBV19 and TRBJ2-7, reads DGGITQSPKYLFRKEGQNVTLSCEQNLNHDAMYWYRQDPGQGLRLIYYSQIVNDFQKGDIAEGYSVSREKKESFPLTVTSAQKNPTAFYLCATRPGQGFYEQYFGPGTRLTVT.

J is TRBJ1-3 and V is TRBV9; tentative D call: TRBD1 (5 bases). This CDR3 spans 14 amino acids. Between the trimmed V and J ends, which lost 4 bases and 3 bases, there was a span of 11 bases. Germline CDR1 SGDLS, CDR2 YYNGEE. The CDR3 DNA follows: TGTGCCAGCAGCCCATCGGGGGGTGGAAACACCATATATTTT. Amino acids: CASSPSGGGNTIYF.

CDR3 bases: TGTGCCAGTAGTAGAATCAGGGGAGAGACCCAGTACTTC. This translates into CASSRIRGETQYF. The chain uses TRBV19 and TRBJ2-5; TRBD1 might be the D (6 bases). Between the trimmed V and J ends, which lost 4 bases and 4 bases, there was a span of 10 bases. Germline CDR1 is LNHDA and CDR2 is SQIVND (reference sequence). The CDR3 contains 13 residues. The full variable domain, in which reference TRBV19 and TRBJ2-5 provide the parts outside the CDR3, is DGGITQSPKYLFRKEGQNVTLSCEQNLNHDAMYWYRQDPGQGLRLIYYSQIVNDFQKGDIAEGYSVSREKKESFPLTVTSAQKNPTAFYLCASSRIRGETQYFGPGTRLLVL.

The rearrangement joins TRBV11-2 to TRBJ1-1; the match to TRBD1 covers 9 bases. Germline V lookup: CDR1 SGHAT, CDR2 FQNNGV. The CDR3 has 15 residues. After removal of 4 bases from V and 1 base from J, the junction contained 4 bases not matched to a gene. The CDR3 sequence is CASSSQGQGNTEAFF. The CDR3 DNA reads as TGTGCCAGCAGCTCCCAGGGACAGGGGAACACTGAAGCTTTCTTT.

The V call is TRBV5-1, the J call TRBJ1-2; D is undetermined. The germline gives CDR1 SGHRS, CDR2 YFSETQ. The CDR3 totals 13 residues. V dropped 5 bases and J dropped 0 bases, with 8 bases sitting between them. The CDR3 DNA sequence: TGCGCCAGCAGGGCAGATCCTAACTATGGCTACACCTTC. This gives the protein CASRADPNYGYTF.

The rearrangement joins TRBV7-8 to TRBJ2-1; TRBD2 aligns across 11 bases. Germline CDR1 and CDR2: SGHVS and FQNEAQ. This CDR3 comprises 18 residues. V lost 6 bases to trimming and J lost 6 bases; unmatched junction nucleotides: 16. CDR3 coding DNA: TGTGCCAGCAGGCGCACTAGCGGGAGTCCCCATTCGGGCAATGAGCAGTTCTTC. This translates into CASRRTSGSPHSGNEQFF.